These 2 T cell receptor beta chains were sequenced from one sample in a study of T cells in Graves' hyperthyroidism and ophthalmopathy (dated by TCRdb to the late 2010s). The protocol used for the library was multiplex PCR. Sequencing relied on an Illumina HiSeq 2000. The TCR beta CDR3 regions were amplified from RNA transcripts. A first-round RT-PCR of the TCR CDR3 used the HTBI primer set with the Qiagen OneStep RT-PCR kit. TCRdb cleaned the public reads at Q25 with fastp, built clones with MiXCR and kept in-frame beta chains. CDR3 protein sequences are deduplicated, and each keeps its most common genes and DNA. The sample includes 700,000 to 850,000 distinct CDR3 sequences, with 35% observed a single time. The ten largest clones take up 31% of the sample. The source material was blood. Receptor source: a woman aged 40 to 49 with Graves' hyperthyroidism.

The sample holds many counts of this clonotype. J is TRBJ1-1 and V is TRBV7-6; D gene uncertain. Germline lookup yields CDR1 SGHVS and CDR2 FNYEAQ. V was clipped by 4 bases and J by 0 bases, with 6 bases between them. The CDR3 loop spans 13 amino acids. The CDR3 coding sequence is TGTGCCAGCAGCTGGGCTATGAACACTGAAGCTTTCTTT. Translating it yields CASSWAMNTEAFF.

In this sample, this clonotype turned up many times. This chain connects TRBV29-1 to TRBJ2-7; D gene ambiguous. This CDR3 is 15 amino acids long. Germline CDR1 is SQVTM and CDR2 is ANQGSEA. V lost 0 bases and J 2 bases, leaving 14 bases between the germline ends. The CDR3 is CSVEELTVGAYEQYF. The CDR3 nucleotides read TGCAGCGTTGAAGAGCTAACCGTTGGGGCCTACGAGCAGTACTTC.